Given below is one TCR beta chain in context. The antigen it binds to is not known. No qualities accompany the bases; no much larger clone lies one base away. The V end gives up 7 bases and the J end 0 bases, leaving 2 bases in the junction not matched to a gene. In the germline V gene, CDR1 corresponds to SGHRS and CDR2 to YFSETQ. The CDR3, from cysteine to phenylalanine, totals 14 residues. The read is trimmed to its CDR3 DNA, 42 bases read in frame from base 1. This sample is part of a study of technical replicates of blood from a handful of donors (dated by TCRdb to 2016 to 2017). Libraries were prepared through the immunoSEQ multiplex PCR assay. The table was pulled from immuneACCESS by TCRdb, which kept in-frame rearrangements only. Such tables lose some clones; where checked, under half of the loss comes from unresolved V genes, and the rest has no known cause. In this sample the table shows roughly 51,000 clones, about 93% of which occur a single time. 4.2% of the sample is held by the ten biggest clonotypes.

The TCR sequence derives from a human donor in good health. Some clones in this sample may be carry-over from other donors' samples. Sequencing input: PBMCs. The receptor chain draws on TRBV5-1 and TRBJ2-1; 9 bases in the junction line up with TRBD2. The CDR3 sequence is CASAGGASYNEQFF. The nucleotides are TGCGCCAGCGCGGGGGGGGCCTCCTACAATGAGCAGTTCTTC.